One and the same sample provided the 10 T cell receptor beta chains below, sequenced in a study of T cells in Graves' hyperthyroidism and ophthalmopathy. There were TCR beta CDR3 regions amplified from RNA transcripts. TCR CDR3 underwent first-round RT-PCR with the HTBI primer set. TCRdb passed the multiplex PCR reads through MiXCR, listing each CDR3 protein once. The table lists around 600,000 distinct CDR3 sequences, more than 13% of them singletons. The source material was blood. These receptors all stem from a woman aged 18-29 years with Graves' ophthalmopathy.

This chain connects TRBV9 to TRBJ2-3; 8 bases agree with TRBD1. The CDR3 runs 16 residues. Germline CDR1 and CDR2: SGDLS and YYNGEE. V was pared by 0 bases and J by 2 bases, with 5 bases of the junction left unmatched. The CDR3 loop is CASSVGTGLNTDTQYF. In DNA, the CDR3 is TGTGCCAGCAGCGTAGGGACAGGGTTGAACACAGATACGCAGTATTTT.

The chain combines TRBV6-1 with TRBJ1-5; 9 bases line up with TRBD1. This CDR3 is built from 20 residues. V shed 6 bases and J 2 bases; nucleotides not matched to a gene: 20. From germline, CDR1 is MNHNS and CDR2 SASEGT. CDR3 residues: CASSPGTGPMNRYGNQPQHF. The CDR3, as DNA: TGTGCCAGCAGCCCCGGGACAGGGCCAATGAACCGTTATGGCAATCAGCCCCAGCATTTT.

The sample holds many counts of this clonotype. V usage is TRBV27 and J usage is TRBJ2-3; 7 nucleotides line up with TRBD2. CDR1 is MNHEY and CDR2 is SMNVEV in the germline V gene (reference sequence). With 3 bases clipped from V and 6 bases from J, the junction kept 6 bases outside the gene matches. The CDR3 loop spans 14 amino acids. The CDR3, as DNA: TGTGCCAGCAGTTTCGGGGGGAGTCAGGATACGCAGTATTTT. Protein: CASSFGGSQDTQYF.

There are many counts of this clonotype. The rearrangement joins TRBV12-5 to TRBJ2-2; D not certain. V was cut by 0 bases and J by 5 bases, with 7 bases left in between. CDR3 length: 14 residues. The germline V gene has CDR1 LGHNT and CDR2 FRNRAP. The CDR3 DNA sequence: TGTGCTAGTGGTTTGGTACCGGTGACCGGGGAGCTGTTTTTT. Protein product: CASGLVPVTGELFF. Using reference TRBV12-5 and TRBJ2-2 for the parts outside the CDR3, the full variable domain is DARVTQTPRHKVTEMGQEVTMRCQPILGHNTVFWYRQTMMQGLELLAYFRNRAPLDDSGMPKDRFSAEMPDATLATLKIQPSEPRDSAVYFCASGLVPVTGELFFGEGSRLTVL.

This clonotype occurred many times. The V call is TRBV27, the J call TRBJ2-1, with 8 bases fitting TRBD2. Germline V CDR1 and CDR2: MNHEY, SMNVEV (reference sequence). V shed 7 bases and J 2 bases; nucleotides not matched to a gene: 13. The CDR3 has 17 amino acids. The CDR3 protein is CASTPHLRLATYNEQFF. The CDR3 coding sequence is TGTGCCAGCACCCCTCACTTGAGACTAGCGACCTACAATGAGCAGTTCTTC.

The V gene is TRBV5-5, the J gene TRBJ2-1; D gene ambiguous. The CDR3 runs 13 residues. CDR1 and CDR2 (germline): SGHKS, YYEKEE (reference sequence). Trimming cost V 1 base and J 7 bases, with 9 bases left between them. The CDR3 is CASSLLPRNEQFF. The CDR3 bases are TGTGCCAGCAGCTTGCTGCCCCGGAATGAGCAGTTCTTC.

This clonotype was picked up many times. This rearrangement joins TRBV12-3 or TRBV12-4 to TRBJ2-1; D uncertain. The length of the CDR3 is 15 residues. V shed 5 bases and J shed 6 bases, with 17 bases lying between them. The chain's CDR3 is CASSRTPDVGNEQFF. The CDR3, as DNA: TGTGCCAGCAGTAGGACCCCCGACGTAGGCAATGAGCAGTTCTTC.

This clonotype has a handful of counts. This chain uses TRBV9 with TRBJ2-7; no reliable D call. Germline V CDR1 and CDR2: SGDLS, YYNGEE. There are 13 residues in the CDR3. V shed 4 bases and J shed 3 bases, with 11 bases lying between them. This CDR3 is CASSPRPDYEQYF. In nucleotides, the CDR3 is TGTGCCAGCAGCCCCCGCCCGGACTACGAGCAGTACTTC.

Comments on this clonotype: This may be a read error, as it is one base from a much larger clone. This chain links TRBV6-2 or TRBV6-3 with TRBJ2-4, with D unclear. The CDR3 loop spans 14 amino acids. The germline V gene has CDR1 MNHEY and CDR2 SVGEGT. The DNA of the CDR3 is TGTGCCAACAGTTACTTGGGCGGAAAAAACATTCAGTACTTC. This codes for CANSYLGGKNIQYF.

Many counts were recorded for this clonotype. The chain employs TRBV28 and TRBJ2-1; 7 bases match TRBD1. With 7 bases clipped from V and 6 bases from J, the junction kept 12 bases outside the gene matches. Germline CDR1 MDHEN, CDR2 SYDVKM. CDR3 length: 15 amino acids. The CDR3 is CASKRGGTGRNEQFF. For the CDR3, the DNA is TGTGCCAGCAAGAGAGGGGGCACGGGGCGCAATGAGCAGTTCTTC.